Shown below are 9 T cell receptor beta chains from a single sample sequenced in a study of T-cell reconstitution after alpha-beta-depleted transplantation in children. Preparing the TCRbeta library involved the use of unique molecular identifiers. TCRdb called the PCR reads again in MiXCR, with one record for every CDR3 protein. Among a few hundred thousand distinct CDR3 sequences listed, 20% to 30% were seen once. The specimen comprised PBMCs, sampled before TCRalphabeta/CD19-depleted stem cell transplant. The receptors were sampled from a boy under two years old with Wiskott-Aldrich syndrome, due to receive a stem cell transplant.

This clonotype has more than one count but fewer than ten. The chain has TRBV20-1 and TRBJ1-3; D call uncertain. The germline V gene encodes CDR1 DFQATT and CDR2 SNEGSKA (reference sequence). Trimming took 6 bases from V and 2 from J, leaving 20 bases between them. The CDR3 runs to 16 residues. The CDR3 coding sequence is TGCAGTGCACGTGACGTGGTTGACGGTACTGGAAACACCATATATTTT. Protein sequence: CSARDVVDGTGNTIYF.

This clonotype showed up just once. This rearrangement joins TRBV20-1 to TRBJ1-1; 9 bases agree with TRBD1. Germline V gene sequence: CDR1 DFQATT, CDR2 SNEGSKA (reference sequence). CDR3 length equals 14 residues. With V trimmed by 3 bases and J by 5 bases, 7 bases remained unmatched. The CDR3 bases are TGCAGTGCTAGCTTAACAGGGGGCCGTACTGAAGCTTTCTTT. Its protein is CSASLTGGRTEAFF.

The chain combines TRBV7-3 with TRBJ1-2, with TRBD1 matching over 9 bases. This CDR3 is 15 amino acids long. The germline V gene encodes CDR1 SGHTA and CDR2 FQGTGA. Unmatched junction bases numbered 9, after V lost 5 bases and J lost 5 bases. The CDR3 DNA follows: TGTGCCAGCAGCCCTGGGACAGGGATGGCGTATGGCTACACCTTC. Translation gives CASSPGTGMAYGYTF.

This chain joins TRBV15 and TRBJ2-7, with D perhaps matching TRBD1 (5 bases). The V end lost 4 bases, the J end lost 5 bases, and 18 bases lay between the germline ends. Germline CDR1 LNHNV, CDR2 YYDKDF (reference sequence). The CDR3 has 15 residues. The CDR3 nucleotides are TGTGCCACCAGCACAAAACAGGTACGGTCTAACGAGCAGTACTTC. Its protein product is CATSTKQVRSNEQYF.

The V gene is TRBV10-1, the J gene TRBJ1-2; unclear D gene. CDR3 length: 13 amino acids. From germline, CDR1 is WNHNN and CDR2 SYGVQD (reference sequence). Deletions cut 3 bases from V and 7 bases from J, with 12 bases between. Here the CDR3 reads CASSDRVDRGYTF. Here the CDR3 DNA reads TGCGCCAGCAGTGATAGGGTGGATCGTGGCTACACCTTC.

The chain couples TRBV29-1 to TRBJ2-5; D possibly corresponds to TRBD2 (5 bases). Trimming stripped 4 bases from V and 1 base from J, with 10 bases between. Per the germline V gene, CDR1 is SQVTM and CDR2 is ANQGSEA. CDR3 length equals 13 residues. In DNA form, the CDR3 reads TGCAGCGTTGCCGGGGTTGGCCAAGAGACCCAGTACTTC. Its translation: CSVAGVGQETQYF.

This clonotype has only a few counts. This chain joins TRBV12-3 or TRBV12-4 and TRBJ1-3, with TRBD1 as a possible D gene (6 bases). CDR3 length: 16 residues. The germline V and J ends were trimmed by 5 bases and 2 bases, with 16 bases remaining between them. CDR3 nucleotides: TGTGCCAGCAGTCCACAAGGGGGTTATCCTGGAAACACCATATATTTT. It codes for CASSPQGGYPGNTIYF.

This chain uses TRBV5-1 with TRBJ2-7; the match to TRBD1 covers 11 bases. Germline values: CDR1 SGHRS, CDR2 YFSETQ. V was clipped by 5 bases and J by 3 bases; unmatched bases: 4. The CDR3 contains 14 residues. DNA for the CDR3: TGCGCCAGCAGGCGGGACAGGGGGTTCTACGAGCAGTACTTC. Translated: CASRRDRGFYEQYF.

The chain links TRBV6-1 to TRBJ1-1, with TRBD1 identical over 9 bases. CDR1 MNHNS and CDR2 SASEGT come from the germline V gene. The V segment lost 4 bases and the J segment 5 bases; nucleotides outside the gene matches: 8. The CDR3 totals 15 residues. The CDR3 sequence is CASSVGQGRGTEAFF. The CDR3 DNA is TGTGCCAGCAGTGTCGGACAGGGGAGAGGAACTGAAGCTTTCTTT.